This entry lists 32 T cell receptor beta chains sequenced from one sample in a study of regulatory T cells in long-lasting Graves disease. Library construction for TCR beta used iRepertoire HTBI primers and Arm-PCR of CDR3 regions. One entry per CDR3 protein, called by TCRdb with MiXCR from the multiplex PCR reads. This table has more than 300,000 distinct CDR3 sequences, less than 20% appearing once. Time point noted: newly diagnosed GD, antithyroid drugs for less than 3 months. The authors made the TCR library using RNA they extracted from PBMCs. The sample in question was peripheral blood mononuclear cells (PBMCs), obtained at new diagnosis, from a patient treated with antithyroid drugs. These receptors were collected from a female donor with Graves disease.

The chain combines TRBV20-1 with TRBJ2-5, with D uncertain. Trimming took off 5 bases at V and 6 bases at J, with 10 bases between the two ends. Germline V CDR1 and CDR2: DFQATT, SNEGSKA (reference sequence). This CDR3 is 11 amino acids long. The CDR3 loop is CSASPPKTQYF. The CDR3 bases are TGCAGTGCTTCCCCCCCCAAGACCCAGTACTTC.

This clonotype was counted ten times or more. The chain has TRBV28 and TRBJ2-7, with D unresolved. The CDR3 contains 15 residues. Per the germline V gene, CDR1 is MDHEN and CDR2 is SYDVKM. V lost 10 bases to trimming and J lost 3 bases, with 22 bases between them. CDR3 sequence: CATNSFPSVDYEQYF. DNA of the CDR3: TGTGCCACCAACTCTTTTCCTTCGGTAGACTACGAGCAGTACTTC.

Ten or more counts support this clonotype. The J gene is TRBJ1-1, the V gene TRBV2; TRBD1 aligns across 7 bases. With V trimmed by 6 bases and J by 0 bases, 7 bases remained unmatched. Germline V gene data show CDR1 as SNHLY and CDR2 as FYNNEI. The CDR3 consists of 15 residues. The CDR3 loop reads CASRLTGSMNTEAFF. For the CDR3, the DNA is TGTGCCAGCAGGCTGACAGGGTCCATGAACACTGAAGCTTTCTTT.

The rearrangement uses TRBV28 and TRBJ2-1, with TRBD2 matching over 9 bases. Trimming at V came to 10 bases and at J to 5 bases, leaving 12 bases not matched to a gene. This CDR3 has 15 residues. In germline, CDR1 is MDHEN, CDR2 SYDVKM. CDR3 sequence: CATRPPAGGNNEQFF. CDR3 DNA: TGTGCCACTAGACCCCCAGCGGGAGGCAACAATGAGCAGTTCTTC.

In this sample, this clonotype turned up many times. The V gene is TRBV12-3 or TRBV12-4, the J gene TRBJ2-3; possible D gene TRBD1, 6 bases. The V gene lost 10 bases and the J gene lost 2 bases, with 13 bases spanning the gap. This CDR3 has 13 amino acids. Here the CDR3 DNA reads TGTGCCACCGCAAGGGGGTCCACAGATACGCAGTATTTT. Translating gives CATARGSTDTQYF.

This clonotype has at least ten counts. The V and J genes are TRBV9 and TRBJ2-7; 7 positions agree with TRBD2. The CDR3 is 14 amino acids. V lost 2 bases, J lost 4 bases, and 6 bases stayed unmatched. Germline V gene sequence: CDR1 SGDLS, CDR2 YYNGEE. The CDR3 loop is CASSVAAGAYEQYF. The CDR3 DNA reads as TGTGCCAGCAGCGTCGCGGCGGGAGCTTACGAGCAGTACTTC.

This clonotype was seen ten or more times. The V call is TRBV12-3 or TRBV12-4, the J call TRBJ1-5; D unresolved. The CDR3 has 13 amino acids. The V gene lost 3 bases and the J gene lost 1 base, with 4 bases spanning the gap. The CDR3 sequence: CASSFRSNQPQHF. The CDR3 DNA reads TGTGCCAGCAGTTTCAGAAGCAATCAGCCCCAGCATTTT.

This clonotype came up many times. The V gene is TRBV11-1, the J gene TRBJ2-3; tentatively, D is TRBD1 or TRBD2 (5 bases each). The CDR3 runs to 14 residues. V was trimmed by 2 bases and J by 1 base, leaving 7 bases between them. Germline V gene sequence: CDR1 SGHAT, CDR2 FQDESV (reference sequence). This CDR3 is CASSLQGGTDTQYF. The CDR3 region has the DNA TGTGCCAGCAGCTTACAGGGAGGCACAGATACGCAGTATTTT.

This clonotype has a count of ten or more. V usage is TRBV7-2 and J usage is TRBJ2-1, with TRBD2 matching over 12 bases. In germline, CDR1 is SGHTA, CDR2 FQGNSA. With 4 bases clipped from V and 3 bases from J, the junction kept 4 bases outside the gene matches. The CDR3 length is 16 residues. In nucleotides, the CDR3 is TGTGCCAGCAGCTCAACTAGCGGGGGGTACTACAATGAGCAGTTCTTC. Translated, it gives CASSSTSGGYYNEQFF.

This clonotype was recorded a few times. The DNA for the CDR3 is TGTGCCAGCAGCTCCCAGAACAGGGAGGTGTTTGAAAAACTGTTTTTT. This sequence encodes CASSSQNREVFEKLFF. V is TRBV7-9 and J is TRBJ1-4; D perhaps matches TRBD1 (6 bases). The CDR3 is 16 residues long. Per the germline V gene, CDR1 is SEHNR and CDR2 is FQNEAQ (reference sequence). V lost 4 bases, J lost 7 bases, and 19 bases lay in between.

This clonotype has just a few counts. The chain links TRBV6-5 to TRBJ1-1; D possibly corresponds to TRBD1 (6 bases). Germline V CDR1 and CDR2: MNHEY, SVGAGI. The CDR3 spans 13 residues. V was trimmed by 5 bases and J by 4 bases, leaving 11 bases between them. The CDR3 region has the DNA TGTGCCAGCAGTGAATGGGGGCGCACTGAAGCTTTCTTT. Translated, it gives CASSEWGRTEAFF.

This clonotype was counted ten times or more. The junction and the germline gene differ at one end; a read error may be behind it. The rearrangement joins TRBV5-1 to TRBJ2-5; TRBD1 matches at 7 bases. Germline CDR1 reads SGHRS; CDR2 reads YFSETQ. The CDR3 length is 15 residues. For the CDR3, the DNA is TGCACCAGTACTATGGACAGGTCCCACCAAGAGACCCAGTACTTC. Translation: CTSTMDRSHQETQYF.

This clonotype came up many times. The rearrangement links TRBV28 to TRBJ2-7, with 10 bases fitting TRBD1. This CDR3 has 15 amino acids. V shed 5 bases and J 3 bases; nucleotides not matched to a gene: 7. Per germline, CDR1 MDHEN and CDR2 SYDVKM. The CDR3: CASSPTGTGDYEQYF. The DNA for the CDR3 is TGTGCCAGCAGTCCAACCGGGACAGGGGACTACGAGCAGTACTTC.

This clonotype was detected many times. The chain employs TRBV2 and TRBJ2-7, with D unclear. CDR1 and CDR2 from the germline V gene are SNHLY and FYNNEI. The CDR3 is 12 residues long. Trimming took off 0 bases at V and 4 bases at J, with 4 bases between the two ends. This CDR3 reads CASSEADYEQYF. The CDR3 DNA reads as TGTGCCAGCAGTGAAGCGGATTACGAGCAGTACTTC.

Ten or more counts support this clonotype. DNA for the CDR3: TGTGCCAGCAGCTCGGGGCTGGGATCCTACGAGCAGTACTTC. Residues: CASSSGLGSYEQYF. This chain uses TRBV11-2 with TRBJ2-7, with D perhaps assigned TRBD1 or TRBD2 (5 bases each). Trimming took off 4 bases at V and 1 base at J, with 11 bases between the two ends. The CDR3 runs to 14 residues. Per germline, CDR1 SGHAT and CDR2 FQNNGV.

This clonotype was counted ten times or more. The chain is built from TRBV3-1 and TRBJ1-4, with D unresolved. Trimming stripped 3 bases from V and 7 bases from J, with 3 bases between. Germline V gene lookup returns CDR1 LGHDT and CDR2 YNNKEL (reference sequence). CDR3 length: 11 residues. CDR3 nucleotides: TGTGCCAGCAGCCAGGTTGAAAAACTGTTTTTT. Translated, it gives CASSQVEKLFF.

This clonotype was seen at least ten times. The chain recombines TRBV19 with TRBJ2-7; TRBD2 matches at 11 bases. This CDR3 region has 14 residues. Germline V CDR1 and CDR2: LNHDA, SQIVND (reference sequence). The trim removed 4 bases at V and 5 bases at J, leaving 4 bases unmatched. DNA of the CDR3: TGTGCCAGTAGTACGGGGACTAGCGGCCACGAGCAGTACTTC. Translation gives CASSTGTSGHEQYF.

The table lists this clonotype with many counts. The chain links TRBV3-1 to TRBJ2-1; D gene ambiguous. Germline CDR1 LGHDT, CDR2 YNNKEL (reference sequence). Trimming pared 0 bases from V and 8 bases from J, leaving 5 bases between. The CDR3 has 12 residues. This CDR3 reads CASSQDPHEQFF. The CDR3 DNA reads as TGTGCCAGCAGCCAAGATCCCCATGAGCAGTTCTTC.

This clonotype was detected ten times or more. V and J are TRBV9 and TRBJ1-4; possible D gene TRBD1, 5 bases. The germline V gene has CDR1 SGDLS and CDR2 YYNGEE. V dropped 4 bases and J dropped 6 bases, with 16 bases sitting between them. This CDR3 comprises 15 residues. DNA for the CDR3: TGTGCCAGCAGCTTCGGCCGGGACGGCGATGAAAAACTGTTTTTT. It is translated as CASSFGRDGDEKLFF.

This rearrangement joins TRBV7-9 to TRBJ2-1; TRBD2 aligns across 9 bases. V trimming: 3 bases; J trimming: 9 bases; junction bases outside the gene matches: 9. The CDR3 sequence is 15 residues long. CDR1 and CDR2 from the germline V gene are SEHNR and FQNEAQ (reference sequence). Here the CDR3 DNA reads TGTGCCAGCAGCTTCGGCCTAGCGGGGAGGGTTGAGCAGTTCTTC. It is translated as CASSFGLAGRVEQFF.

This clonotype appeared many times. The chain links TRBV5-5 to TRBJ2-3; D possibly corresponds to TRBD2 (6 bases). The CDR3 contains 15 residues. V lost 0 bases and J 2 bases, leaving 10 bases between the germline ends. In germline, CDR1 is SGHKS, CDR2 YYEKEE (reference sequence). The CDR3 DNA reads as TGTGCCAGCAGCTTGGTTAGCGGACACACAGATACGCAGTATTTT. It specifies CASSLVSGHTDTQYF.

In its sample, this clonotype was seen many times. This chain connects TRBV7-2 to TRBJ2-1; D uncertain. V lost 2 bases to trimming and J lost 12 bases, with 11 bases between them. Germline values: CDR1 SGHTA, CDR2 FQGNSA. The CDR3 runs to 12 residues. CDR3: CASSLRTSGQFF. Here the CDR3 DNA reads TGTGCCAGCAGCTTACGGACGTCCGGGCAGTTCTTC.

This clonotype occurred many times. The chain has TRBV11-2 and TRBJ1-2; the match to TRBD1 covers 7 bases. Losses at the gene ends were 5 bases for V and 4 bases for J; bases not matched to a gene: 7. The CDR3 has 14 residues. Per germline, CDR1 SGHAT and CDR2 FQNNGV. This chain's CDR3 is CASSNGQELYGYTF. The CDR3 DNA sequence: TGTGCCAGCAGCAATGGACAGGAACTCTATGGCTACACCTTC.

Here the CDR3 reads CASARVQNQPQHF. The CDR3 region has the DNA TGTGCCTCCGCCCGGGTACAGAATCAGCCCCAGCATTTT. V gene TRBV10-3 combines with J gene TRBJ1-5; D gene uncertain. With 11 bases removed from V and 4 bases from J, the gap between germline ends came to 15 bases. CDR1 and CDR2 from the germline V gene are ENHRY and SYGVKD. This CDR3 is 13 amino acids long.

About this clonotype: A much larger clonotype is one base distant, so this may be a read error. This rearrangement joins TRBV5-6 to TRBJ1-3; D might be TRBD1 (6 bases). Looked up from germline, CDR1 is SGHDT and CDR2 is YYEEEE. Trimming left V 5 bases short and J 1 base short, with 13 bases between. The CDR3 loop spans 15 amino acids. CDR3 sequence: CASRRDMGSGNTIYF. The CDR3 bases are TGTGCCAGCAGGAGGGACATGGGGTCTGGAAACACCATATATTTT.

This clonotype appeared many times. The chain joins TRBV6-1 to TRBJ1-4; a weak D match, TRBD1 (6 bases). The CDR3 has 18 residues. The V gene lost 6 bases and the J gene lost 3 bases, with 23 bases spanning the gap. Germline V gene data show CDR1 as MNHNS and CDR2 as SASEGT. CDR3 nucleotides: TGTGCCAGCAGAACCGAACGACAGGCCCCAGAGGCTAATGAAAAACTGTTTTTT. Translation gives CASRTERQAPEANEKLFF.

This clonotype was seen repeatedly, ten times or more. This sequence joins TRBV27 and TRBJ1-5; D is perhaps TRBD1 (6 bases). The germline V gene encodes CDR1 MNHEY and CDR2 SMNVEV (reference sequence). The V end lost 0 bases, the J end lost 6 bases, and 9 bases lay between the germline ends. CDR3 size: 14 residues. CDR3 amino acids: CASSLSGRGQPQHF. CDR3 nucleotide sequence: TGTGCCAGCAGTTTATCGGGCAGGGGTCAGCCCCAGCATTTT.

The sample holds many counts of this clonotype. The DNA of the CDR3 is TGTGCCAGCAGCTCTACAGGGGGACACACTGAAGCTTTCTTT. Amino acid sequence: CASSSTGGHTEAFF. J is TRBJ1-1 and V is TRBV7-2; 8 bases align to TRBD1. V dropped 4 bases and J dropped 3; count of bases not matched to a gene: 4. This CDR3 is built from 14 residues. Germline CDR1 SGHTA, CDR2 FQGNSA.

This clonotype has a handful of counts. This sequence joins TRBV28 and TRBJ2-2, with D tentatively TRBD1 (6 bases). V was trimmed by 6 bases and J by 2 bases, leaving 13 bases between them. The length of the CDR3 is 15 residues. Per germline, CDR1 MDHEN and CDR2 SYDVKM. CDR3 in DNA: TGTGCCAGCAGCTCACCCAGGGGTAACACCGGGGAGCTGTTTTTT. It translates to CASSSPRGNTGELFF.

J is TRBJ1-3 and V is TRBV11-2; D might be TRBD1 (6 bases). V was clipped by 5 bases and J by 3 bases, with 23 bases between them. The CDR3 sequence is 18 residues long. CDR1 is SGHAT, CDR2 FQNNGV, per germline. Written as DNA, the CDR3 is TGTGCCAGCAGCCCCAACGGACAGTTTTTCGGGTTTGGAAACACCATATATTTT. Its translation: CASSPNGQFFGFGNTIYF.

This clonotype was picked up many times. CDR3 sequence: CAIRRTEANTGELFF. The CDR3 DNA follows: TGTGCCATCAGGAGGACAGAAGCGAACACCGGGGAGCTGTTTTTT. The chain joins TRBV10-3 to TRBJ2-2, with D perhaps TRBD1 (6 bases). Trimming stripped 6 bases from V and 0 bases from J, with 11 bases between. The germline V gene has CDR1 ENHRY and CDR2 SYGVKD. This CDR3 comprises 15 residues.

The chain is built from TRBV7-2 and TRBJ1-1; D is unclear. CDR1 and CDR2 from the germline V gene are SGHTA and FQGNSA. CDR3 length equals 16 residues. V lost 5 bases, J lost 0 bases, and 16 bases lay in between. Here the CDR3 reads CASSRFRTVLNTEAFF. In DNA, the CDR3 is TGTGCCAGCAGCAGATTCCGAACAGTACTGAACACTGAAGCTTTCTTT. The full variable domain, completed using reference TRBV7-2 and TRBJ1-1, is GAGVSQSPSNKVTEKGKDVELRCDPISGHTALYWYRQSLGQGLEFLIYFQGNSAPDKSGLPSDRFSAERTGGSVSTLTIQRTQQEDSAVYLCASSRFRTVLNTEAFFGQGTRLTVV.